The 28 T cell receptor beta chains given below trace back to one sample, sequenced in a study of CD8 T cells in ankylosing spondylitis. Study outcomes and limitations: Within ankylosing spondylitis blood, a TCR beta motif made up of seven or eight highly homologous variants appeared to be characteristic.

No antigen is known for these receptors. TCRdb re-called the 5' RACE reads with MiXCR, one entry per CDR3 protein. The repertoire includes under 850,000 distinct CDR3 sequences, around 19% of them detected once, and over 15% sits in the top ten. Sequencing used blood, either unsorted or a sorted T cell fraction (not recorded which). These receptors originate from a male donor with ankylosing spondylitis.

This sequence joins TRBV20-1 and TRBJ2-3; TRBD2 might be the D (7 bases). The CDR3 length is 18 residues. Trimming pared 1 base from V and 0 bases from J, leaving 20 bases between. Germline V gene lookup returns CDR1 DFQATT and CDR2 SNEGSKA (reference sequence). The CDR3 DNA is TGCAGTGCTAGAGGGGGGGGCTGGCGGGTGCCTAGCACAGATACGCAGTATTTT. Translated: CSARGGGWRVPSTDTQYF.

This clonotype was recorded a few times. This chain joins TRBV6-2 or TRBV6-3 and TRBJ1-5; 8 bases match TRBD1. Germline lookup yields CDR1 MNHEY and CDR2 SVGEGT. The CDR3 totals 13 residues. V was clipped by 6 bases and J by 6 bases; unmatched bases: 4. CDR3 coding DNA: TGTGCCAGCAGGGACAGGGCTGGTCAGCCCCAGCATTTT. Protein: CASRDRAGQPQHF.

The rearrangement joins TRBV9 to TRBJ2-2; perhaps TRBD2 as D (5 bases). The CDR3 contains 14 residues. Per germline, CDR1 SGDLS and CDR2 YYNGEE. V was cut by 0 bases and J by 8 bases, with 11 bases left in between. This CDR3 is CASSVVESGGELFF. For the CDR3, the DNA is TGTGCCAGCAGCGTAGTAGAATCGGGGGGGGAGCTGTTTTTT.

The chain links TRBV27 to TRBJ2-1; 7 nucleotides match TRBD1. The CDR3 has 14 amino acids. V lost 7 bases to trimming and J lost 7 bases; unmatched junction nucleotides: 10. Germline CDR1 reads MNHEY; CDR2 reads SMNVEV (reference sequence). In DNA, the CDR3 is TGTGCCAGCAACACCTTGGACAGGCCTAATGAGCAGTTCTTC. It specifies CASNTLDRPNEQFF.

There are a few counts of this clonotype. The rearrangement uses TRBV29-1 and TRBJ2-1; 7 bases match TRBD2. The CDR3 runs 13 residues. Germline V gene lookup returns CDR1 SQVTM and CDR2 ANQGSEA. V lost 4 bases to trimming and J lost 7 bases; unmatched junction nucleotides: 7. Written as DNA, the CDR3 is TGCAGCGTTGTCTGGCGGGAGCCTAATGAGCAGTTCTTC. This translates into CSVVWREPNEQFF.

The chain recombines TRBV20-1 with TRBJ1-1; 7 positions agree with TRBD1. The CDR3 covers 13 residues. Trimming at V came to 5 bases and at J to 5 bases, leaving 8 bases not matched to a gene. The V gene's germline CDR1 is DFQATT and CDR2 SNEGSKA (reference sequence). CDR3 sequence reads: CSASPDRSTEAFF. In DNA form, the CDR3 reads TGCAGTGCTTCACCGGACAGGTCAACTGAAGCTTTCTTT.

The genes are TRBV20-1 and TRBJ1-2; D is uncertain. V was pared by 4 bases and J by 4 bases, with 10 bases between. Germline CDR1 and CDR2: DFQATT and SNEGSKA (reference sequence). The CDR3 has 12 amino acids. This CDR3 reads CSANLQSYGYTF. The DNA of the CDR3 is TGCAGTGCTAACTTACAGTCCTATGGCTACACCTTC.

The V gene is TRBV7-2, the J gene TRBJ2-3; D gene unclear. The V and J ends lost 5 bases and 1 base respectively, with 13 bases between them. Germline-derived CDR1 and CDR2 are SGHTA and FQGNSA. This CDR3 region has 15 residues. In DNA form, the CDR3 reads TGTGCCAGCAGCAAACCGGATCTCGGCACAGATACGCAGTATTTT. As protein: CASSKPDLGTDTQYF.

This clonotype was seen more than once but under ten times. CDR3 amino acids: CASSLDGRVDEQYF. The DNA of the CDR3 is TGTGCCAGCAGCTTAGACGGGAGGGTTGACGAGCAGTACTTC. V gene TRBV7-2 combines with J gene TRBJ2-7, with 8 positions matching TRBD2. With V trimmed by 1 base and J by 5 bases, 4 bases remained unmatched. CDR3 length: 14 amino acids. Germline V gene data show CDR1 as SGHTA and CDR2 as FQGNSA.

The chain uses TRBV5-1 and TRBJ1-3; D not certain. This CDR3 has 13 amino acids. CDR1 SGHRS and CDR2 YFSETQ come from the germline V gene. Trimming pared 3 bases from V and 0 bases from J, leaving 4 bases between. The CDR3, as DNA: TGCGCCAGCAGCTCTCTCTCTGGAAACACCATATATTTT. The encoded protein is CASSSLSGNTIYF.

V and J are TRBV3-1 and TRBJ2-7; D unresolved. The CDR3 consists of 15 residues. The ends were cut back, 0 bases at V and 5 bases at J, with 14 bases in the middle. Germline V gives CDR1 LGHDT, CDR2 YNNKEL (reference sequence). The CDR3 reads CASSQDRAKANEQYF. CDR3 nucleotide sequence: TGTGCCAGCAGCCAAGATCGAGCAAAAGCTAACGAGCAGTACTTC.

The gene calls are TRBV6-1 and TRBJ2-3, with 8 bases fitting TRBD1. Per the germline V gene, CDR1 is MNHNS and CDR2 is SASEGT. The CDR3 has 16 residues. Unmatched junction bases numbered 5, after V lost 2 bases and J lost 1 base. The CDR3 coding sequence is TGTGCCAGCAGTGAACCCGGGGGACAGGGCACAGATACGCAGTATTTT. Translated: CASSEPGGQGTDTQYF.

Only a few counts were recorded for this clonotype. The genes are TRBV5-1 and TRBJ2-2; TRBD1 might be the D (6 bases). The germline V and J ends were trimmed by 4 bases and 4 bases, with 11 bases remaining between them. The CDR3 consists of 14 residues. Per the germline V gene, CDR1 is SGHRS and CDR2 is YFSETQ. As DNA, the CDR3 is TGCGCCAGCAGCGATACAGGGTCCACCGGGGAGCTGTTTTTT. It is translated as CASSDTGSTGELFF.

The DNA of the CDR3 is TGTGCCAGCAATTTTTTAGGGTCCCCCGGGGAGCTGTTTTTT. Encoded protein: CASNFLGSPGELFF. The chain employs TRBV27 and TRBJ2-2; D unresolved. Germline values: CDR1 MNHEY, CDR2 SMNVEV (reference sequence). Trimming removed 7 bases from V and 6 bases from J, with 15 bases in between. The CDR3 extends over 14 amino acids.

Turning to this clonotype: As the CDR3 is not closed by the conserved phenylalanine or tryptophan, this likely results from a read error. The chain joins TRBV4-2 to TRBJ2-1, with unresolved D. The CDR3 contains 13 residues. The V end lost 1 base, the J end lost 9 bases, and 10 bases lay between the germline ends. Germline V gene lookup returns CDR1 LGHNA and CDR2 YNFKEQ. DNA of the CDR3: TGTGCCAGCAGCCAAGGGGCCGCCGGTGAGCAGTTCTCC. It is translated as CASSQGAAGEQFS.

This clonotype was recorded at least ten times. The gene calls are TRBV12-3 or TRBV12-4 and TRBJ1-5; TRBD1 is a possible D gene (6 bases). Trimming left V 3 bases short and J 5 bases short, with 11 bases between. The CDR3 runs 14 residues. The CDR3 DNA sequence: TGTGCCAGCAGTTTTTGGGACATCTATCAGCCCCAGCATTTT. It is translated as CASSFWDIYQPQHF.

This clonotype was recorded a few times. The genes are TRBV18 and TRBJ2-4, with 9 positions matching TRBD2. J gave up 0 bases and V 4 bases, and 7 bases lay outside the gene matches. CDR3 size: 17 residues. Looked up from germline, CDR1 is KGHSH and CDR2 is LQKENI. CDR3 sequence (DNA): TGTGCCAGCTCACTGGGACTAGCCGAGGTAGCCAAAAACATTCAGTACTTC. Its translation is CASSLGLAEVAKNIQYF.

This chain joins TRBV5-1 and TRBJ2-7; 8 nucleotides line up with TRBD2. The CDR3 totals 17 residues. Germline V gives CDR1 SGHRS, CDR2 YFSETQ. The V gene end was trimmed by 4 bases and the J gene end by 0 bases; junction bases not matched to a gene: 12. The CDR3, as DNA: TGCGCCAGCAGCCCTGGGAGTAGCGGGGAATACTCCTACGAGCAGTACTTC. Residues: CASSPGSSGEYSYEQYF.

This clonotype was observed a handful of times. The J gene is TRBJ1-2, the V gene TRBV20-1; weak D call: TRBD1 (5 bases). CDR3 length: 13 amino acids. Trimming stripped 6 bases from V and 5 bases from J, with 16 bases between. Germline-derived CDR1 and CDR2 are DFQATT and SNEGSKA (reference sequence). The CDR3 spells CSAWDARGYGYTF. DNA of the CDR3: TGCAGTGCGTGGGATGCCCGGGGGTATGGCTACACCTTC.

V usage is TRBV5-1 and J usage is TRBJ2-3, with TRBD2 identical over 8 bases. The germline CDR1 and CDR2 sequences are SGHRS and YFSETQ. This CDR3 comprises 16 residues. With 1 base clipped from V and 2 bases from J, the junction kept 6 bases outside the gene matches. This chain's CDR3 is CASSLSGGRVTDTQYF. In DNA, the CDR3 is TGCGCCAGCAGCTTGTCGGGGGGGCGCGTCACAGATACGCAGTATTTT. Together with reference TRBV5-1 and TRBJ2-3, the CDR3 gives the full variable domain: KAGVTQTPRYLIKTRGQQVTLSCSPISGHRSVSWYQQTPGQGLQFLFEYFSETQRNKGNFPGRFSGRQFSNSRSEMNVSTLELGDSALYLCASSLSGGRVTDTQYFGPGTRLTVL.

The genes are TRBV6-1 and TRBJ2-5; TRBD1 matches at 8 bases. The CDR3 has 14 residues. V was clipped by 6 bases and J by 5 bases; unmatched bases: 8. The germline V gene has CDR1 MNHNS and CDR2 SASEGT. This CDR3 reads CASSENRGSETQYF. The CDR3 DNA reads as TGTGCCAGCAGCGAAAACAGGGGGAGCGAGACCCAGTACTTC.

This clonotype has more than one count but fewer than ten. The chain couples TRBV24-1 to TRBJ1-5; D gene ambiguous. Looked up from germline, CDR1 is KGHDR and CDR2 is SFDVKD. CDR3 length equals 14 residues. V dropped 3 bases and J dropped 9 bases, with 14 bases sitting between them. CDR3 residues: CATSDQTYSGPQHF. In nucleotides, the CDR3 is TGTGCCACCAGTGATCAGACATATTCGGGGCCCCAGCATTTT.

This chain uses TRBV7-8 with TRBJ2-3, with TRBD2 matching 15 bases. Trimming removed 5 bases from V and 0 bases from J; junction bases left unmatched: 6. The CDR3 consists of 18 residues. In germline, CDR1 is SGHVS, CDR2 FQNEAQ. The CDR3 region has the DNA TGTGCCAGCAGCGAGGGACTAGCGGGGGGCACTAGCACAGATACGCAGTATTTT. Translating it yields CASSEGLAGGTSTDTQYF.

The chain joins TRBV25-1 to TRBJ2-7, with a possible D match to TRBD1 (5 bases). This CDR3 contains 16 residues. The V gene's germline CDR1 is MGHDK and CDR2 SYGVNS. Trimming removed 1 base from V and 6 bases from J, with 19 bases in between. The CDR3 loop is CASSELRGSRGGEQYF. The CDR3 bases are TGTGCCAGCAGTGAATTAAGGGGCAGTCGCGGCGGCGAGCAGTACTTC.

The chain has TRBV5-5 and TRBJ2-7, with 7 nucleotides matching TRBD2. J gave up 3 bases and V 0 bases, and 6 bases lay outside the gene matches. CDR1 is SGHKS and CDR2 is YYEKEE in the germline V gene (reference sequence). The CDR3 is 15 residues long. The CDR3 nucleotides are TGTGCCAGCAGCTTGGCTAGCGGAACGATCTACGAGCAGTACTTC. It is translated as CASSLASGTIYEQYF. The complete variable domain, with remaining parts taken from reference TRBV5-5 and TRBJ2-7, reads DAGVTQSPTHLIKTRGQQVTLRCSPISGHKSVSWYQQVLGQGPQFIFQYYEKEERGRGNFPDRFSARQFPNYSSELNVNALLLGDSALYLCASSLASGTIYEQYFGPGTRLTVT.

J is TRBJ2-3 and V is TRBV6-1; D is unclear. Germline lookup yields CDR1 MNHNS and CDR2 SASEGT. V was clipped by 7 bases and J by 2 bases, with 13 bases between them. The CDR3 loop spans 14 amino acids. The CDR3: CASTSLEFTDTQYF. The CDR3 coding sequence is TGTGCCAGCACCTCTCTGGAGTTCACAGATACGCAGTATTTT.

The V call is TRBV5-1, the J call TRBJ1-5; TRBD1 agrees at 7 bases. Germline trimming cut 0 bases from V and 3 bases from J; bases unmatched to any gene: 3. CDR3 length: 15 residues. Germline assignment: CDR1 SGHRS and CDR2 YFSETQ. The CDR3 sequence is CASSLEGAPNQPQHF. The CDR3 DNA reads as TGCGCCAGCAGCTTGGAGGGGGCCCCCAATCAGCCCCAGCATTTT. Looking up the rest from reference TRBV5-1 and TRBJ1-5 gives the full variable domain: KAGVTQTPRYLIKTRGQQVTLSCSPISGHRSVSWYQQTPGQGLQFLFEYFSETQRNKGNFPGRFSGRQFSNSRSEMNVSTLELGDSALYLCASSLEGAPNQPQHFGDGTRLSIL.

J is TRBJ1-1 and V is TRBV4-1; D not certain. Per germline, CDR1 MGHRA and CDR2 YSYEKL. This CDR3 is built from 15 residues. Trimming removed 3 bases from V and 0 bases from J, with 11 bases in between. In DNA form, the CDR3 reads TGCGCCAGCAGCCACGCTCGCGACCTGAACACTGAAGCTTTCTTT. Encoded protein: CASSHARDLNTEAFF.